The 9 T cell receptor beta chains in this list originate from one sample, sequenced in a study of T cell responses to AZD1222 COVID-19 vaccine. Profiling relied on immunoSEQ multiplex PCR, and the TCRdb table lists in-frame clones only, not all of them. The sample includes about 97,000 clones, around 89% of them seen just once. The material sequenced was peripheral blood, taken on day 0 of AZD1222 vaccination. These receptors all stem from an adult in good health.

The chain couples TRBV29-1 to TRBJ1-1; D gene uncertain. CDR3 length: 11 residues. From germline, CDR1 is SQVTM and CDR2 ANQGSEA. The V and J ends lost 3 bases and 5 bases respectively, with 7 bases between them. The CDR3 DNA reads TGCAGCGTTGAGAAGGGAACTGAAGCTTTCTTT. Translation gives CSVEKGTEAFF.

The V and J genes are TRBV12-3 or TRBV12-4 and TRBJ1-2, with a tentative D call TRBD1 (6 bases). The CDR3 has 12 residues. Trimming shortened V by 0 bases and J by 13 bases, and 12 bases separated the two germline ends. Here the CDR3 reads CASSLAGGSFTF. The CDR3, as DNA: TGTGCCAGCAGTTTAGCAGGGGGTTCTTTCACCTTC.

The V and J genes are TRBV7-9 and TRBJ2-3; 8 nucleotides line up with TRBD1. CDR1 SEHNR and CDR2 FQNEAQ come from the germline V gene (reference sequence). The junction had 4 bases not matched to a gene; V was cut back by 3 bases and J by 2 bases. The CDR3 loop spans 15 amino acids. The chain's CDR3 is CASSLRTGPTDTQYF. Written as DNA, the CDR3 is TGTGCCAGCAGCTTGAGGACAGGGCCCACAGATACGCAGTATTTT.

The chain carries TRBV6-1 and TRBJ1-5; a possible D gene is TRBD1 (5 bases). Germline V gives CDR1 MNHNS, CDR2 SASEGT. This CDR3 contains 16 residues. The V end was cut by 2 bases, the J end by 2 bases, with 13 bases between. CDR3: CASSESPGMGNQPQHF. For the CDR3, the DNA is TGTGCCAGCAGTGAAAGCCCAGGGATGGGCAATCAGCCCCAGCATTTT.

This clone has a single count. V is TRBV28 and J is TRBJ1-2, with 7 bases aligning to TRBD1. Germline CDR1 is MDHEN and CDR2 is SYDVKM. CDR3 length equals 17 residues. V lost 6 bases, J lost 4 bases, and 17 bases stayed unmatched. This CDR3 reads CASSGSGTADLPYGYTF. In nucleotides, the CDR3 is TGTGCCAGCAGCGGTAGTGGGACAGCCGACCTACCCTATGGCTACACCTTC.

The V gene is TRBV6-4, the J gene TRBJ2-1; D not resolved. Germline CDR1 reads MRHNA; CDR2 reads SNTAGT. V was cut by 0 bases and J by 7 bases, with 7 bases left in between. CDR3 length equals 13 residues. The CDR3 DNA sequence: TGTGCCAGCAGTGACTCCGACTTAAATGAGCAGTTCTTC. It is translated as CASSDSDLNEQFF.

The CDR3 nucleotides read TGTGCCAGCAGCCTAAATCCGTCCCGAGCTAACTATGGCTACACCTTC. The encoded protein is CASSLNPSRANYGYTF. V and J are TRBV7-8 and TRBJ1-2, with D hard to call. The CDR3 extends over 16 amino acids. Germline CDR1 is SGHVS and CDR2 is FQNEAQ. Trimming stripped 5 bases from V and 0 bases from J, with 16 bases between.

This chain uses TRBV2 with TRBJ2-5, with a possible D match to TRBD1 (6 bases). Germline V lookup: CDR1 SNHLY, CDR2 FYNNEI. CDR3 size: 14 residues. The ends were cut back, 7 bases at V and 4 bases at J, with 16 bases in the middle. The CDR3 DNA sequence: TGTGCCAGCACCGGCCCAGGGGCTCTAGAGACCCAGTACTTC. This sequence encodes CASTGPGALETQYF.

V is TRBV14 and J is TRBJ1-4, with unresolved D. Trimming cost V 1 base and J 4 bases, with 10 bases left between them. The CDR3 spans 15 residues. Germline CDR1 SGHDN, CDR2 FVKESK. The CDR3 reads CASSQVRAGNEKLFF. The CDR3 DNA sequence: TGTGCCAGCAGCCAAGTCCGGGCGGGTAATGAAAAACTGTTTTTT.